The entry below gives a single TCR beta chain sequence along with its context. These data belong to a study of blood T cell repertoires in COVID-19. Study summary: Whether acute or convalescent, the COVID-19 samples came from the United States, Italy and Spain. Sources were T cells, B-cell-depleted T cells, or PBMCs; the material itself was cDNA or gDNA.

The CDR3 loop spans 12 amino acids. Trimming removed 3 bases from V and 5 bases from J, with 7 bases in between. Original data processing: For nucleated cells, counts were estimated from reference gene primer amplification. This table comes from immunoSEQ multiplex PCR, and its TCRdb copy is limited to in-frame clones, with some not included. V and J calls and clone size follow that table, whereas D and trimming were derived from the DNA. The table includes 150,000 or so clones, around 78% detected once. The sample comprised peripheral blood. The rearrangement links TRBV12-3 or TRBV12-4 to TRBJ2-5; TRBD2 is a possible D gene (6 bases). The clonotype was recovered from an elderly man with acute or convalescent COVID-19. The CDR3 reads CASSFGGETQYF. The CDR3 DNA is TGTGCCAGCAGTTTTGGAGGGGAGACCCAGTACTTC.